This entry is about one T cell receptor beta chain. The PCR ran on 60 Vbeta and 13 Jbeta primers. The data were produced by immunoSEQ multiplex PCR, yet TCRdb's version contains in-frame clones alone and is incomplete. The data show about 120,000 clones, with about four fifths seen just once and more than 7% held by the top ten. The data were taken from a study of cytomegalovirus exposure and HLA in healthy donors. The trim removed 3 bases at V and 0 bases at J, leaving 2 bases unmatched. CDR1 is SQVTM, CDR2 ANQGSEA, per germline. CDR3 length equals 13 residues. The sequence derives from a female donor in good health and CMV-seropositive. Source material: PBMCs. The chain couples TRBV29-1 to TRBJ2-7, with 7 bases identical to TRBD1. The CDR3 DNA sequence: TGCAGCGTTGAGGGACAGAGCTCCTACGAGCAGTACTTC. As protein: CSVEGQSSYEQYF.